The table lists the clone carrying this T cell receptor beta chain with a few counts. Its antigen is not known. This specimen comes from a study of T cell repertoires in cytomegalovirus infection. On the study more broadly: Well-studied HLA-B-restricted epitopes and recently identified HLA-C-restricted epitopes of CMV were both used in the study. A matching HLA type, together with CMV infection, was signaled by public TCR beta signatures.

One entry per CDR3 protein results from TCRdb running MiXCR on the reads. The sample lists approximately 270,000 distinct CDR3 sequences, 20% to 25% occurring once. Study conclusions and caveats: Carriage of CMV together with the relevant HLA was identifiable through cumulative public TCR beta family frequency. The ex vivo response showed dominance by HLA-C-restricted CMV-specific TCR beta clonotypes.

The CDR3 extends over 12 amino acids. Germline lookup yields CDR1 SGHTA and CDR2 FQGNSA. The V gene lost 4 bases and the J gene lost 6 bases, with 8 bases spanning the gap. This sample comprised cultured PBMCs, obtained from culture after CMV antigen stimulation. The chain carries TRBV7-2 and TRBJ2-3; D uncertain. This receptor was taken from a human donor in good health (CMV status not recorded). Some clones in this sample may be carry-over from other donors' samples. The CDR3 here is CASSSQVDTQYF. The CDR3 DNA reads as TGTGCCAGCAGCTCTCAGGTGGATACGCAGTATTTT.